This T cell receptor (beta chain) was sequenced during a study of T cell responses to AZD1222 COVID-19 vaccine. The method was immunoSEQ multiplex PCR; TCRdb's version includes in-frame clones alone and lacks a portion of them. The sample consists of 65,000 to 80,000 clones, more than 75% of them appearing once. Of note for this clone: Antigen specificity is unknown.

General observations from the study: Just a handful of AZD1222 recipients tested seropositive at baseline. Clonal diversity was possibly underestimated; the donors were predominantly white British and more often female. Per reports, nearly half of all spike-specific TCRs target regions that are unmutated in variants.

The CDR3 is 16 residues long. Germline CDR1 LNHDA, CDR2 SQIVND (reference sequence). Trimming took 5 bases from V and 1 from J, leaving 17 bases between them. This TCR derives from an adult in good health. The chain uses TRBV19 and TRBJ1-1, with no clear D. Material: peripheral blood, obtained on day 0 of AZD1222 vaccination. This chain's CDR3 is CASSPRLGRENTEAFF. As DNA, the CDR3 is TGTGCCAGTAGTCCCCGACTCGGACGGGAGAACACTGAAGCTTTCTTT.